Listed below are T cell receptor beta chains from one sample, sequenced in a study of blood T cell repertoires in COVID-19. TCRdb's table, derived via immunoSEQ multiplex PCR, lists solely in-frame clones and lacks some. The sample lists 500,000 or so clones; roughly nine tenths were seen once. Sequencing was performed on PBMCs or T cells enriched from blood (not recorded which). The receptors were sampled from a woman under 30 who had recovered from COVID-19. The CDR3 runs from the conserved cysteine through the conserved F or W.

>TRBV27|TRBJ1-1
CASSPTGYTEAFF
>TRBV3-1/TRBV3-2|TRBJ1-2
CASSQEIGADGLGGYTF
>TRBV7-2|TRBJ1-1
CASSFNRDGKAFF
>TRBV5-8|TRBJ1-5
CASSGTGTGGEAQHF
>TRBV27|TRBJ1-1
CASSIDRGSLAFF
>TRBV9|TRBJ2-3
CASSVGSGGATDTQYF
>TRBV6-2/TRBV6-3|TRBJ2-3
CASSSALARSTDTQYF
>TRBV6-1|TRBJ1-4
CATRTGEVTNEKLFF
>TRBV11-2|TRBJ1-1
CASSRTQGYGTEAFF
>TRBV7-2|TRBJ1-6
CASSLGAGGSPLHF
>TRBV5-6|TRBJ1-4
CASSLGGKEKLFF
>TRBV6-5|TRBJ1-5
CAIAPLAEMSQPQHF
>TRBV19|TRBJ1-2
CASNTGQNLAHTF
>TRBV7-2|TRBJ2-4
CASSFKTSGGVAKNIQYF
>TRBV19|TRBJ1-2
CASSDTRGGYTF
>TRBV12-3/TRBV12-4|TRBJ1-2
CASSFGWNYGYTF
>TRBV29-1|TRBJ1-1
CSVVGASTEAFF
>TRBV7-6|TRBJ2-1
CASSPNPTSDHNEQFF
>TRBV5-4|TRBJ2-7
CASSAPGGAGVYEQYF
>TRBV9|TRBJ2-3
CASSVGAGGVDTQYF
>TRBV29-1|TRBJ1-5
CSVAEGAHRGPQHF
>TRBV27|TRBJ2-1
CASSRGGGEQFF
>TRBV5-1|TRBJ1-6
CASSNEGASDSPLHF
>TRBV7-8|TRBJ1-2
CASSFQGYGYTF
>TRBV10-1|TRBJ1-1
CASSETGNTEAFF
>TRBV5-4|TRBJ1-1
CASSLAGRTRDTEAFF
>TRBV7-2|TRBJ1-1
CASSPTGVNTEAFF
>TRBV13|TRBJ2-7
CASSLGQGAYEQYF
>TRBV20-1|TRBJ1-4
CSASPSMTGNEKLFF